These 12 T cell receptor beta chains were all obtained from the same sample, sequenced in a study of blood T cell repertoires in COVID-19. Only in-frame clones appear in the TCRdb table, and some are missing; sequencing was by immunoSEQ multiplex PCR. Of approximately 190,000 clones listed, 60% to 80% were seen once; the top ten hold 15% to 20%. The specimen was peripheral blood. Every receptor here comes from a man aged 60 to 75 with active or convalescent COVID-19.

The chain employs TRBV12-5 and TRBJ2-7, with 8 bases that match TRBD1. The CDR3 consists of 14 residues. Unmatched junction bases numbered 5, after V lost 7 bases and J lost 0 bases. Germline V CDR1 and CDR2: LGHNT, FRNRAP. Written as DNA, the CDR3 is TGTGCTAGTGCTCGGACAGGGATCTCCTACGAGCAGTACTTC. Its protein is CASARTGISYEQYF.

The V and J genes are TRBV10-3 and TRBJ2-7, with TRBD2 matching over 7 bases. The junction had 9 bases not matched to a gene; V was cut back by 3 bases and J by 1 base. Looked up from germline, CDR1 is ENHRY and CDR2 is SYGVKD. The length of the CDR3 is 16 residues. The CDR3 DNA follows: TGTGCCATCAGTGATGGGGGGGAGGGCCTATCCTACGAGCAGTACTTC. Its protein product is CAISDGGEGLSYEQYF.

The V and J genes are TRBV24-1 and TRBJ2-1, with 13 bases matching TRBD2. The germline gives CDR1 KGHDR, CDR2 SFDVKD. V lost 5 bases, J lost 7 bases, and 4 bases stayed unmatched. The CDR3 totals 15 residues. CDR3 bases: TGTGCCACCAGTGGGACTAGCGGGAGCCCAAATGAGCAGTTCTTC. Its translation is CATSGTSGSPNEQFF.

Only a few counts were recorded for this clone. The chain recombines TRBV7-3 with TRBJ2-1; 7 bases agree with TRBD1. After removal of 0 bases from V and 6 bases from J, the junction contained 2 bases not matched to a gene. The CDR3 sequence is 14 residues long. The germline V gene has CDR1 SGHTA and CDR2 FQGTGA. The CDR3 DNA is TGTGCCAGCAGCTTAACCCCAGGGGGCAATGAGCAGTTCTTC. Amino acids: CASSLTPGGNEQFF.

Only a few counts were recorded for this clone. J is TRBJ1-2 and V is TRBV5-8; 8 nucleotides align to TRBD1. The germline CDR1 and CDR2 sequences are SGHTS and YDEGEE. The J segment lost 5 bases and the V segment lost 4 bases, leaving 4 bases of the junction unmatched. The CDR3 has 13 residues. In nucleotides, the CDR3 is TGTGCCAGCAGCCAAGGGACAGGATATGGCTACACCTTC. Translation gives CASSQGTGYGYTF.

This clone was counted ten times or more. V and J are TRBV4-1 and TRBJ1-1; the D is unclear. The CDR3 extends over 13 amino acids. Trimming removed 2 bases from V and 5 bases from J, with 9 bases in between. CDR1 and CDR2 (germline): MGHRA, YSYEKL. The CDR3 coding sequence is TGCGCCAGCAGCCAACTCTATGCGACTGAAGCTTTCTTT. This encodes CASSQLYATEAFF.

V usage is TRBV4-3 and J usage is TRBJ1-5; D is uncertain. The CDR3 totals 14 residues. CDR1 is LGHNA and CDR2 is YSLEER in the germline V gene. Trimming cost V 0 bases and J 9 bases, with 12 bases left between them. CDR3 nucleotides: TGCGCCAGCAGCCAAGAGGCAGGCCTGGGGCCCCAGCATTTT. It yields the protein CASSQEAGLGPQHF.

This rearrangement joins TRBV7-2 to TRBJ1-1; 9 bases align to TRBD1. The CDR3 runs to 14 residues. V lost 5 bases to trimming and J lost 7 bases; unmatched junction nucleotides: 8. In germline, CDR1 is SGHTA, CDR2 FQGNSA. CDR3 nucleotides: TGTGCCAGCAGCCGTCCCGGGACAGGGTTTGAAGCTTTCTTT. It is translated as CASSRPGTGFEAFF.

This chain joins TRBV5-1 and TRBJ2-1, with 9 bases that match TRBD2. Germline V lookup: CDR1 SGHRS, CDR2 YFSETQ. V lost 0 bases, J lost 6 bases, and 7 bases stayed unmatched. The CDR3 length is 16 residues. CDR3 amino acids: CASSLDPAGGPNEQFF. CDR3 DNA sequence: TGCGCCAGCAGCTTGGATCCAGCGGGAGGACCCAATGAGCAGTTCTTC. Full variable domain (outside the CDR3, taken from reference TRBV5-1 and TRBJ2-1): KAGVTQTPRYLIKTRGQQVTLSCSPISGHRSVSWYQQTPGQGLQFLFEYFSETQRNKGNFPGRFSGRQFSNSRSEMNVSTLELGDSALYLCASSLDPAGGPNEQFFGPGTRLTVL.

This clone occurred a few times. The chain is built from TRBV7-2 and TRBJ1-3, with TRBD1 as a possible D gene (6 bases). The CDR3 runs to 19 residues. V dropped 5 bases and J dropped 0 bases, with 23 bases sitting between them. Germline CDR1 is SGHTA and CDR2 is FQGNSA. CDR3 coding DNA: TGTGCCAGCAGCCGTTCCATCTCGGGACATCCCCTCTCTGGAAACACCATATATTTT. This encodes CASSRSISGHPLSGNTIYF.

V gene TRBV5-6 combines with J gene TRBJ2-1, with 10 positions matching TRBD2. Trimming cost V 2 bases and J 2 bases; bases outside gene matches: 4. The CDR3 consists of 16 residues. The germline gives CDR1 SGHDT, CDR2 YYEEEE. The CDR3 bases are TGTGCCAGCAGCTTAGCGGGAGGGGGGACCTACAATGAGCAGTTCTTC. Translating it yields CASSLAGGGTYNEQFF.

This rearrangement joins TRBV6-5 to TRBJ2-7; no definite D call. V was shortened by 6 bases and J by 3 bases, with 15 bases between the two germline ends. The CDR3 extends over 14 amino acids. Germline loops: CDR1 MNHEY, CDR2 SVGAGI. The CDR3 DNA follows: TGTGCCAGCAGAGCCGACGGGTTGATCTACGAGCAGTACTTC. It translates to CASRADGLIYEQYF.